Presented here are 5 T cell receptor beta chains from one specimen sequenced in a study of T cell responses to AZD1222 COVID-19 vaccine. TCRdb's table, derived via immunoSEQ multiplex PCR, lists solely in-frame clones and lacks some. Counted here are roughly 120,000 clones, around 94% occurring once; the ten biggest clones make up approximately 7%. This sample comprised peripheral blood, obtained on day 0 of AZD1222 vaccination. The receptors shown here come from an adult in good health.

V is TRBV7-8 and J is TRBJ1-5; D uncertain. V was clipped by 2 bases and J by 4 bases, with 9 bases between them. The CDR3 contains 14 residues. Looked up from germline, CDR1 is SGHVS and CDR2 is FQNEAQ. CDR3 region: CASSLRHPNQPQHF. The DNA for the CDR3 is TGTGCCAGCAGCTTACGACACCCAAATCAGCCCCAGCATTTT.

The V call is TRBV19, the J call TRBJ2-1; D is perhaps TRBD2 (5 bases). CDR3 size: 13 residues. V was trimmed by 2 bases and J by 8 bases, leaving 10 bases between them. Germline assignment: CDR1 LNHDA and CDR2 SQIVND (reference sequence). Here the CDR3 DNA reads TGTGCCAGTAGTATACGATGGCGGGATGAGCAGTTCTTC. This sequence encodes CASSIRWRDEQFF.

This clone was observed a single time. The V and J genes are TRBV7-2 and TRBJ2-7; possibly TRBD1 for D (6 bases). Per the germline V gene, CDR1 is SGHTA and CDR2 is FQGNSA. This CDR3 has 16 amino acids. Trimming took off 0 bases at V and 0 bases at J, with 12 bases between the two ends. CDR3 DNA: TGTGCCAGCAGCTTAGCGGCGTCGGACAGCTCCTACGAGCAGTACTTC. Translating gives CASSLAASDSSYEQYF. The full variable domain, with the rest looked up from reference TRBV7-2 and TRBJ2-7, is GAGVSQSPSNKVTEKGKDVELRCDPISGHTALYWYRQSLGQGLEFLIYFQGNSAPDKSGLPSDRFSAERTGGSVSTLTIQRTQQEDSAVYLCASSLAASDSSYEQYFGPGTRLTVT.

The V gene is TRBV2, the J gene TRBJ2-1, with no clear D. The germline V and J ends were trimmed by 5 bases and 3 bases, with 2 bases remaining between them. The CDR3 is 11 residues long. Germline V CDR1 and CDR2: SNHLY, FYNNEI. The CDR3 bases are TGTGCCAGCAGTTACTACAATGAGCAGTTCTTC. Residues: CASSYYNEQFF.

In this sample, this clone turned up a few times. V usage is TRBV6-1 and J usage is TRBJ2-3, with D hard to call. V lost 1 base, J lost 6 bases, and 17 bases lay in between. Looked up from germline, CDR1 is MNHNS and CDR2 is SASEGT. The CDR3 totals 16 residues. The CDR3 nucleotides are TGTGCCAGCAGTGAAGTTGGTCTACATCGTACGGATACGCAGTATTTT. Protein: CASSEVGLHRTDTQYF.